These 32 T cell receptor beta chains share one sample of origin, sequenced in a study of CD4 and CD8 cells across lung adenocarcinoma regions. Each CDR3 protein gets one entry after TCRdb re-called the PCR reads with MiXCR. Among approximately 16,000 distinct CDR3 sequences, around 50% were seen once, and the ten largest hold roughly 33%. The sequenced material came from CD8+ T cells from the center of a lung tumor. Receptors were obtained from a female donor with lung adenocarcinoma. The CD4 and CD8 labels of this study may be unreliable.

As for this clonotype: Its ends do not fully match the called genes, so a read error is possible. The chain combines TRBV6-1 with TRBJ2-4; D perhaps matches TRBD1 (5 bases). Near its end, the DNA agrees better with TRBJ2-5, so the J call may be wrong. The CDR3 loop spans 17 amino acids. The V gene's germline CDR1 is MNHNS and CDR2 SASEGT. CDR3 sequence: CASSEVLPGRQQGTQYF. DNA for the CDR3: TGTGCCAGCAGTGAAGTACTGCCAGGGCGTCAACAAGGGACCCAGTACTTC.

This clonotype was counted once. Compared with germline, one end of the junction differs, possibly owing to a read error. V and J are TRBV25-1 and TRBJ2-5, with TRBD2 as a possible D gene (6 bases). Germline V gene lookup returns CDR1 MGHDK and CDR2 SYGVNS. This CDR3 has 14 amino acids. CDR3 region: CASRGGRDQKTQYF. The CDR3 bases are TGTGCCAGCCGCGGAGGGCGAGACCAAAAGACTCAGTACTTC.

By share, this clonotype ranks as medium-sized (0.01 to 0.1%). The V gene is TRBV6-1, the J gene TRBJ2-1, with unresolved D. The J call may be incorrect, as the DNA end agrees better with TRBJ2-7. Germline values: CDR1 MNHNS, CDR2 SASEGT. CDR3 length: 13 amino acids. The CDR3 here is CASSEGRTYEQYF. In DNA form, the CDR3 reads TGTGCCAGCAGTGAGGGCAGAACCTACGAGCAGTACTTC.

This clonotype was found a few times. The chain carries TRBV11-2 and TRBJ2-1, with D unresolved. CDR1 SGHAT and CDR2 FQNNGV come from the germline V gene. This CDR3 is built from 11 residues. V gave up 5 bases and J gave up 3 bases, with 2 bases separating them. The CDR3 region is CASSHYNEQFF. The CDR3 DNA follows: TGTGCCAGCAGCCACTACAATGAGCAGTTCTTC. Using reference TRBV11-2 and TRBJ2-1 for the parts outside the CDR3, the full variable domain is EAGVAQSPRYKIIEKRQSVAFWCNPISGHATLYWYQQILGQGPKLLIQFQNNGVVDDSQLPKDRFSAERLKGVDSTLKIQPAKLEDSAVYLCASSHYNEQFFGPGTRLTVL.

Comments on this clonotype: A read error may explain this, as a much larger clone is one base away. The chain links TRBV5-1 to TRBJ2-3, with a possible D match to TRBD2 (7 bases). The CDR3 consists of 16 residues. The germline V gene has CDR1 SGHRS and CDR2 YFSETQ. The CDR3 DNA reads as TGCGCCAACAGCTTGATGGCGGGGGCGAGCACAGATACGCAGTATTTT. This codes for CANSLMAGASTDTQYF.

The chain combines TRBV27 with TRBJ2-1, with 7 nucleotides matching TRBD2. The CDR3 contains 13 residues. V lost 10 bases, J lost 9 bases, and 12 bases stayed unmatched. The germline V gene has CDR1 MNHEY and CDR2 SMNVEV (reference sequence). CDR3 sequence reads: CATLGEGRSEQFF. CDR3 sequence (DNA): TGTGCCACACTCGGGGAGGGCCGTAGTGAGCAGTTCTTC.

The V and J genes are TRBV6-1 and TRBJ2-1; perhaps TRBD1 as D (6 bases). The end of the DNA aligns better with TRBJ2-5, so the J call may be wrong. CDR3 length: 13 residues. Looked up from germline, CDR1 is MNHNS and CDR2 is SASEGT. The CDR3 here is CASSEQGQETQYF. CDR3 nucleotides: TGTGCCAGCAGTGAACAGGGGCAAGAGACCCAGTACTTC.

About this clonotype itself: One end of the junction varies from germline; a read error may be responsible. The chain employs TRBV6-1 and TRBJ2-3; 9 bases are a match to TRBD2. The V gene's germline CDR1 is MNHNS and CDR2 SASEGT. There are 16 residues in the CDR3. CDR3 DNA sequence: TGTGCCAGCAGGGGTAGCGGGGGCCGAGCCCAAGATACGCAGTATTTC. Translated: CASRGSGGRAQDTQYF.

By frequency in the sample, this clonotype is medium-sized. The V call is TRBV6-6, the J call TRBJ2-2; 9 bases are shared with TRBD1. Germline V gives CDR1 MNHNY, CDR2 SVGAGI (reference sequence). The CDR3 extends over 16 amino acids. V lost 7 bases and J lost 6; bases outside the gene matches: 12. Here the CDR3 reads CASTKGTGQGSGELFF. CDR3 coding DNA: TGTGCCAGCACCAAGGGGACGGGACAGGGATCCGGGGAGCTGTTTTTT.

The chain joins TRBV6-1 to TRBJ2-7; 10 positions match TRBD1. The CDR3 covers 14 residues. V was clipped by 7 bases and J by 6 bases; unmatched bases: 9. Germline CDR1 and CDR2: MNHNS and SASEGT. The CDR3 DNA follows: TGTGCCAGCAACGGACAGGGGGGGGCTCGCGAGCAGTACTTC. Encoded protein: CASNGQGGAREQYF.

This clonotype was counted a few times. This rearrangement joins TRBV4-2 to TRBJ2-5; 13 positions agree with TRBD2. The V gene end was trimmed by 0 bases and the J gene end by 7 bases; junction bases not matched to a gene: 8. CDR1 and CDR2 from the germline V gene are LGHNA and YNFKEQ. The CDR3 is made up of 17 amino acids. The CDR3 DNA reads TGTGCCAGCAGCCAAGATGGGACTAGCGGGGCAATCGGGACCCAGTACTTC. This sequence encodes CASSQDGTSGAIGTQYF.

J is TRBJ1-2 and V is TRBV27, with D hard to call. Germline CDR1 MNHEY, CDR2 SMNVEV (reference sequence). The CDR3 covers 12 residues. V shed 11 bases and J shed 8 bases, with 18 bases lying between them. This CDR3 is CAPAGESEGYTF. Here the CDR3 DNA reads TGTGCCCCCGCCGGGGAATCGGAAGGCTACACCTTC.

V and J are TRBV11-3 and TRBJ2-3, with D uncertain. The CDR3 spans 13 residues. In germline, CDR1 is SGHNT, CDR2 YENEEA. V was cut by 7 bases and J by 3 bases, with 11 bases left in between. This CDR3 is CASTGPGTDTQYF. For the CDR3, the DNA is TGTGCCAGCACCGGACCGGGTACAGATACGCAGTATTTT.

This clonotype was detected a few times. The V and J genes are TRBV2 and TRBJ2-1; D assignment may be TRBD1 or TRBD2 (5 bases each). CDR3 length: 15 amino acids. The germline V gene encodes CDR1 SNHLY and CDR2 FYNNEI. Trimming pared 7 bases from V and 4 bases from J, leaving 17 bases between. The CDR3 sequence: CASIDGTSVYNEQFF. CDR3 nucleotides: TGTGCCAGCATCGACGGGACGTCGGTATACAATGAGCAGTTCTTC. The full variable domain, completed using reference TRBV2 and TRBJ2-1, is EPEVTQTPSHQVTQMGQEVILRCVPISNHLYFYWYRQILGQKVEFLVSFYNNEISEKSEIFDDQFSVERPDGSNFTLKIRSTKLEDSAMYFCASIDGTSVYNEQFFGPGTRLTVL.

This clonotype has a count of ten or more. The V and J genes are TRBV24-1 and TRBJ2-5, with D tentatively TRBD1 (5 bases). The CDR3 is 15 residues long. The germline V gene has CDR1 KGHDR and CDR2 SFDVKD. V dropped 4 bases and J dropped 1 base, with 12 bases sitting between them. This CDR3 is CATSDPTEFQETQYF. DNA of the CDR3: TGTGCCACCAGTGACCCGACAGAATTCCAAGAGACCCAGTACTTC.

This clonotype was picked up one time. The junction shows a germline mismatch at one end, possibly a read error. The J gene is TRBJ2-3, the V gene TRBV27; possibly TRBD2 for D (6 bases). CDR1 MNHEY and CDR2 SMNVEV come from the germline V gene (reference sequence). This CDR3 contains 14 residues. CDR3 nucleotides: TGTGCCGGCAGTTGGGGCGGGGACCAAGAGACCCAGTATTTT. Translated, it gives CAGSWGGDQETQYF.

The CDR3 DNA reads as TGTGCCAGCAGCGGAAGGACAGTTGAAGCTTTCTTT. Protein product: CASSGRTVEAFF. This chain links TRBV3-1 with TRBJ1-1; possibly TRBD1 for D (6 bases). The ends were cut back, 5 bases at V and 7 bases at J, with 11 bases in the middle. Germline-derived CDR1 and CDR2 are LGHDT and YNNKEL (reference sequence). This CDR3 region has 12 residues.

Comment on this clonotype: At one boundary the junction diverges from the germline segment, which might be a read error. The genes are TRBV6-1 and TRBJ2-3; unclear D gene. The germline V gene has CDR1 MNHNS and CDR2 SASEGT. This CDR3 spans 16 amino acids. The CDR3 DNA reads as TGTGCCAGCAGCAACCCGGGCGTGGCGTTCAAAAATACTCAGTATTTT. Protein: CASSNPGVAFKNTQYF.

Sample share makes this clonotype medium-sized. The chain has TRBV10-3 and TRBJ2-3, with D possibly matching TRBD1 (5 bases). CDR1 is ENHRY and CDR2 is SYGVKD in the germline V gene. This CDR3 comprises 16 residues. V lost 2 bases to trimming and J lost 6 bases, with 18 bases between them. The CDR3: CAISENVGIGADTQYF. The CDR3 DNA follows: TGTGCCATCAGTGAGAACGTGGGCATTGGGGCGGATACGCAGTATTTT.

CDR3: CASSGGRDKEIQYF. CDR3 DNA: TGTGCCAGCAGCGGGGGGCGTGACAAAGAGATTCAGTACTTC. This sequence joins TRBV25-1 and TRBJ2-5; weak D call: TRBD2 (7 bases). Trimming removed 6 bases from V and 11 bases from J, with 22 bases in between. The V gene's germline CDR1 is MGHDK and CDR2 SYGVNS. The CDR3 contains 14 residues.

In this sample, this clonotype turned up a few times. The V call is TRBV6-5, the J call TRBJ2-3; TRBD1 agrees at 8 bases. This CDR3 is built from 16 residues. With 3 bases clipped from V and 5 bases from J, the junction kept 10 bases outside the gene matches. Germline CDR1 is MNHEY and CDR2 is SVGAGI. The CDR3 DNA is TGTGCCAGCAGTTATTTTCAAACAGGGGGAGAAGATACGCAGTATTTT. It codes for CASSYFQTGGEDTQYF.

The table lists this clonotype with many counts. One end of the junction fails to match germline, which may point to a read error. V and J are TRBV6-1 and TRBJ1-1; possibly TRBD1 for D (6 bases). CDR1 and CDR2 (germline): MNHNS, SASEGT. CDR3 length: 15 amino acids. CDR3 nucleotide sequence: TGTGCCAGCAGGGAAGGGTCACAGGGAAAGGCTGAAGCTTTCTTT. Its translation is CASREGSQGKAEAFF.

This clonotype occurred a few times. The chain recombines TRBV30 with TRBJ2-2; D is perhaps TRBD2 (6 bases). There are 12 residues in the CDR3. The V end lost 5 bases, the J end lost 5 bases, and 9 bases lay between the germline ends. Germline lookup yields CDR1 GTSNPN and CDR2 SVGIG (reference sequence). CDR3 amino acids: CAWAGGTGELFF. DNA of the CDR3: TGTGCCTGGGCTGGGGGGACCGGGGAGCTGTTTTTT.

This clonotype was seen at least ten times. V gene TRBV5-1 combines with J gene TRBJ2-5; 9 positions match TRBD1. V lost 3 bases, J lost 4 bases, and 10 bases stayed unmatched. Germline V lookup: CDR1 SGHRS, CDR2 YFSETQ. This CDR3 has 16 residues. The CDR3 is CASSSPGQGIRETQYF. The CDR3 DNA is TGCGCCAGCAGCTCCCCGGGACAGGGTATCAGAGAGACCCAGTACTTC.

In its sample, this clonotype was seen a few times. The genes are TRBV5-4 and TRBJ2-1; 11 bases line up with TRBD1. Gene TRBJ2-7 matches the end of the DNA better, so the J call may be wrong. This CDR3 contains 15 residues. Germline values: CDR1 SGHNT, CDR2 YYREEE (reference sequence). The CDR3 spells CASSSTGTGGYEQYF. The CDR3 nucleotides are TGTGCCAGCAGCTCGACCGGGACAGGGGGCTACGAGCAGTACTTC.

This clonotype was counted a few times. J is TRBJ2-3 and V is TRBV7-2, with a weak D call TRBD2 (5 bases). The CDR3 totals 16 residues. With 5 bases removed from V and 1 base from J, the gap between germline ends came to 16 bases. Germline-derived CDR1 and CDR2 are SGHTA and FQGNSA. CDR3 DNA: TGTGCCAGCAGCACCACTAGTTTTTTTGGCACAGATACGCAGTATTTT. Translating gives CASSTTSFFGTDTQYF.

On this clonotype itself: The junction shows a germline mismatch at one end, possibly a read error. The chain recombines TRBV6-1 with TRBJ2-4, with D perhaps being TRBD1 or TRBD2 (6 bases each). Germline V gene data show CDR1 as MNHNS and CDR2 as SASEGT. The CDR3 extends over 16 amino acids. The CDR3 DNA follows: TGTCCCAGCCGGATCCCGAGGGGGGCAGCCAAAAACACTCAGTACTTT. Amino acid sequence: CPSRIPRGAAKNTQYF.

The V call is TRBV11-2, the J call TRBJ2-1; D is unclear. From germline, CDR1 is SGHAT and CDR2 FQNNGV. The germline V and J ends were trimmed by 2 bases and 8 bases, with 16 bases remaining between them. CDR3 length: 15 amino acids. The DNA for the CDR3 is TGTGCCAGCAGCTTACTCTTTAGCCTTTCCGATGAGCAGTTCTTC. Translated, it gives CASSLLFSLSDEQFF.

This clonotype was seen a single time. The gene calls are TRBV6-1 and TRBJ2-7; the match to TRBD2 covers 9 bases. This CDR3 spans 13 amino acids. The V gene end was trimmed by 8 bases and the J gene end by 3 bases; junction bases not matched to a gene: 5. Germline V gives CDR1 MNHNS, CDR2 SASEGT. CDR3 loop: CASSKRGDYEQYV. CDR3 coding DNA: TGTGCCAGCTCCAAGCGGGGGGACTACGAGCAGTACGTC.

This clonotype was recorded at least ten times. The chain employs TRBV7-6 and TRBJ2-6; no clear D. Germline CDR1 SGHVS, CDR2 FNYEAQ. Trimming pared 4 bases from V and 4 bases from J, leaving 14 bases between. The CDR3 covers 16 residues. CDR3 in DNA: TGTGCCAGCAGCTCAGTCCGGGCCCTGGGGGCCAACGTCCTGACTTTC. This encodes CASSSVRALGANVLTF.

The V call is TRBV6-2 or TRBV6-3, the J call TRBJ2-5; D is unclear. Gene TRBJ2-7 matches the end of the DNA better, so the J call may be wrong. CDR1 is MNHEY, CDR2 SVGEGT, per germline. This CDR3 is 13 amino acids long. The CDR3 sequence: CASSYNGAYEQYF. The CDR3 nucleotides are TGTGCCAGCAGTTACAACGGAGCCTACGAGCAGTACTTC.

This chain connects TRBV10-3 to TRBJ2-1; D is undetermined. Germline-derived CDR1 and CDR2 are ENHRY and SYGVKD. This CDR3 contains 12 residues. V was trimmed by 10 bases and J by 5 bases, leaving 12 bases between them. The CDR3: CATSSWNNEQFF. CDR3 coding DNA: TGTGCCACCAGCTCCTGGAACAATGAGCAGTTCTTC.